This paragraph reports one T cell receptor beta chain. The source of the sample is a study of blood T cell repertoires in COVID-19. Turning to the study itself: COVID-19 samples collected from the United States, Italy and Spain covered acute and convalescent phases. T cells, B-cell-depleted T cells, or PBMCs supplied cDNA or gDNA.

Per the original methods: Estimates of nucleated cell counts were drawn from the amplification of reference gene primers. Sequenced by immunoSEQ multiplex PCR; TCRdb stores in-frame clones only, minus some. That table furnishes V, J and clone size, whereas the DNA furnished D and trimming. The sample shows some 150,000 clones, about 86% of them seen only once. Per the germline V gene, CDR1 is SGHTA and CDR2 is FQGNSA. CDR3 length: 15 amino acids. Trimming at V came to 5 bases and at J to 9 bases, leaving 7 bases not matched to a gene. The receptor's source is a man between 65 and 80 years old with acute or convalescent COVID-19. This chain uses TRBV7-2 with TRBJ1-6; 10 nucleotides agree with TRBD1. Material: peripheral blood. In DNA form, the CDR3 reads TGTGCCAGCAGCAGCGGGACAGGGGATGTTTCACCCCTCCACTTT. Translation: CASSSGTGDVSPLHF.